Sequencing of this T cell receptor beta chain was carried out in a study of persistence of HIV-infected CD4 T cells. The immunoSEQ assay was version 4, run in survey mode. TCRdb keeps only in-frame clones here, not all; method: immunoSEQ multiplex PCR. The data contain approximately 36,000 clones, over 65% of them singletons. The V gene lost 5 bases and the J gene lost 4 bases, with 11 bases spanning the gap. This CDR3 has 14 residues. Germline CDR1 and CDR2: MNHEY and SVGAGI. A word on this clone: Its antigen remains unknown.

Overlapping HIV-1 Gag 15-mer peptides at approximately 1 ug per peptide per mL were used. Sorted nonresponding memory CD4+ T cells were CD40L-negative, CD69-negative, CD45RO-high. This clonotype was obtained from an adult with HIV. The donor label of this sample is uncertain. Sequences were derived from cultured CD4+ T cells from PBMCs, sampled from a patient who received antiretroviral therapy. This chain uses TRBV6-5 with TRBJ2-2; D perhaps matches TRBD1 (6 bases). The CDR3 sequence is CASSKLQGTGELFF. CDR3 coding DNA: TGTGCCAGCAGTAAACTACAGGGCACCGGGGAGCTGTTTTTT.